A single sample is the source of the 9 T cell receptor beta chains below, sequenced in a study of blood T cell repertoires in COVID-19. TCRdb's copy holds only in-frame clones and misses some; the assay was immunoSEQ multiplex PCR. The sample has 170,000 or so clones, over 75% seen once; the top ten hold less than 30%. Material for sequencing was peripheral blood. These TCRs come from a woman between 70 and 85 years old with acute or convalescent COVID-19.

The chain joins TRBV2 to TRBJ2-7; the match to TRBD2 covers 7 bases. The CDR3 totals 14 residues. Germline-derived CDR1 and CDR2 are SNHLY and FYNNEI. Trimming removed 7 bases from V and 0 bases from J; junction bases left unmatched: 6. CDR3 in amino acids: CASTGLVNSYEQYF. For the CDR3, the DNA is TGTGCCAGCACAGGACTAGTCAACTCCTACGAGCAGTACTTC. The full variable domain, completed using reference TRBV2 and TRBJ2-7, is EPEVTQTPSHQVTQMGQEVILRCVPISNHLYFYWYRQILGQKVEFLVSFYNNEISEKSEIFDDQFSVERPDGSNFTLKIRSTKLEDSAMYFCASTGLVNSYEQYFGPGTRLTVT.

J is TRBJ2-1 and V is TRBV2; the D gene is possibly TRBD2 (5 bases). With 7 bases removed from V and 9 bases from J, the gap between germline ends came to 13 bases. This CDR3 spans 12 amino acids. The germline V gene encodes CDR1 SNHLY and CDR2 FYNNEI. The CDR3 here is CASMDQRGEQFF. The CDR3 DNA follows: TGTGCCAGCATGGACCAACGGGGTGAGCAGTTCTTC. Drawing the rest from reference TRBV2 and TRBJ2-1, the complete variable domain is EPEVTQTPSHQVTQMGQEVILRCVPISNHLYFYWYRQILGQKVEFLVSFYNNEISEKSEIFDDQFSVERPDGSNFTLKIRSTKLEDSAMYFCASMDQRGEQFFGPGTRLTVL.

This clone was seen a single time. V is TRBV7-8 and J is TRBJ1-2; D might be TRBD1 (5 bases). Per the germline V gene, CDR1 is SGHVS and CDR2 is FQNEAQ. V was clipped by 2 bases and J by 4 bases, with 14 bases between them. The CDR3 extends over 15 amino acids. DNA of the CDR3: TGTGCCAGCAGCTTAAATCGACAGTGGAGCTATGGCTACACCTTC. Translation: CASSLNRQWSYGYTF.

V is TRBV10-3 and J is TRBJ2-2, with 9 bases lining up with TRBD1. Trimming at V came to 6 bases and at J to 7 bases, leaving 9 bases not matched to a gene. This CDR3 has 15 residues. Germline CDR1 is ENHRY and CDR2 is SYGVKD. Here the CDR3 reads CAIRSRTGVGGELFF. For the CDR3, the DNA is TGTGCCATCAGATCCCGGACAGGGGTCGGCGGGGAGCTGTTTTTT.

This clone was observed once. This rearrangement joins TRBV5-6 to TRBJ2-3; 9 bases are shared with TRBD2. V lost 1 base, J lost 2 bases, and 8 bases stayed unmatched. The CDR3 is 17 residues long. CDR1 is SGHDT and CDR2 is YYEEEE in the germline V gene. The CDR3 DNA sequence: TGTGCCAGCAGCTTGCCTATAGCGGGAGAGGCCACAGATACGCAGTATTTT. Amino acids: CASSLPIAGEATDTQYF.

The chain combines TRBV5-1 with TRBJ1-6; D is unclear. V dropped 1 base and J dropped 9 bases, with 11 bases sitting between them. The CDR3 runs to 14 residues. Germline V gene data show CDR1 as SGHRS and CDR2 as YFSETQ. The DNA of the CDR3 is TGCGCCAGCAGCTTGCCCTCCACCGGTTCACCCCTCCACTTT. This codes for CASSLPSTGSPLHF.

This rearrangement joins TRBV5-1 to TRBJ1-2, with a tentative D call TRBD1 (6 bases). V lost 2 bases and J 6 bases, leaving 14 bases between the germline ends. This CDR3 spans 14 amino acids. Germline CDR1 reads SGHRS; CDR2 reads YFSETQ. The CDR3 loop is CASSFRTEGDGYTF. In DNA, the CDR3 is TGCGCCAGCAGCTTCCGGACAGAAGGGGATGGCTACACCTTC.

A few counts support this clone. The chain employs TRBV2 and TRBJ1-4; D remains unclear. The CDR3 has 13 residues. V dropped 6 bases and J dropped 5 bases, with 10 bases sitting between them. Germline lookup yields CDR1 SNHLY and CDR2 FYNNEI. DNA of the CDR3: TGTGCCAGCAGGACTCGGGAGAATGAAAAACTGTTTTTT. Translated, it gives CASRTRENEKLFF.

This chain connects TRBV3-1 (or the pseudogene TRBV3-2) to TRBJ2-1; 9 bases are shared with TRBD2. The length of the CDR3 is 17 residues. The germline CDR1 and CDR2 sequences are LGHDT and YNNKEL (reference sequence). V shed 4 bases, J shed 4 bases, and the junction held 11 bases outside the gene matches. CDR3 loop: CASSLLPSGGSYNEQFF. The CDR3 DNA reads as TGTGCCAGCAGCCTCCTCCCGAGCGGGGGGAGTTACAATGAGCAGTTCTTC.